This paragraph reports one T cell receptor (beta chain). V lost 6 bases and J lost 3, with 14 bases in between. The CDR3 sequence is 14 residues long. The germline gives CDR1 SGHTA, CDR2 FQGNSA. The assay was immunoSEQ multiplex PCR, and TCRdb's table has in-frame clones only and misses some. Here the sample spans 150,000 to 250,000 clones, more than 75% being singletons. This sample is part of a study of blood T cell repertoires in COVID-19. Study-level background: Material from acute and convalescent COVID-19 was sourced from the United States, Italy and Spain.

The sequenced sample consisted of peripheral blood. The receptor was isolated from a woman in her thirties or forties with COVID-19, enrolled during active disease. The chain is built from TRBV7-2 and TRBJ1-1; D may be TRBD1 (6 bases). For the CDR3, the DNA is TGTGCCAGCAGGTCCCAGGGGCTGGACACTGAAGCTTTCTTT. Translating gives CASRSQGLDTEAFF. The variable domain in full, with the rest retrieved from reference TRBV7-2 and TRBJ1-1, is GAGVSQSPSNKVTEKGKDVELRCDPISGHTALYWYRQSLGQGLEFLIYFQGNSAPDKSGLPSDRFSAERTGGSVSTLTIQRTQQEDSAVYLCASRSQGLDTEAFFGQGTRLTVV.